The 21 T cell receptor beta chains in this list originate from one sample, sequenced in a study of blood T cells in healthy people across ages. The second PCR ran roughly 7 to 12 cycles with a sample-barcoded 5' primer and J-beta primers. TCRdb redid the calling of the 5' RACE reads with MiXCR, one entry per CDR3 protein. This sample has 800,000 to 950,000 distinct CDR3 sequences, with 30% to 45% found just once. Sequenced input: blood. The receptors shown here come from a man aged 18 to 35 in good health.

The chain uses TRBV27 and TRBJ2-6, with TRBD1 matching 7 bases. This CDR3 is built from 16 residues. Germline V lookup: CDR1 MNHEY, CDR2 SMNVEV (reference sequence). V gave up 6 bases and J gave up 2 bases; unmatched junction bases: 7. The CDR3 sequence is CASSPTGAAGANVLTF. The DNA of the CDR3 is TGTGCCAGCAGCCCAACAGGGGCAGCTGGGGCCAACGTCCTGACTTTC.

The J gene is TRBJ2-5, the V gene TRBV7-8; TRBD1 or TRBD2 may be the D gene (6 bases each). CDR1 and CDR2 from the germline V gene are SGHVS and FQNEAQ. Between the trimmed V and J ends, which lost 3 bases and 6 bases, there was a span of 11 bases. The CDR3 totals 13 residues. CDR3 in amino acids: CASSFSGAKTQYF. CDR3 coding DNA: TGTGCCAGCAGCTTTTCGGGGGCGAAGACCCAGTACTTC.

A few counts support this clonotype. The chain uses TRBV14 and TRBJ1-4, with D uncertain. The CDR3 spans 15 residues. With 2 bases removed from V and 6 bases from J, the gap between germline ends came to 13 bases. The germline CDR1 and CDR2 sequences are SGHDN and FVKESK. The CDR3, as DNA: TGTGCCAGCAGCCAAAACTCCCAAACCGATGAAAAACTGTTTTTT. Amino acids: CASSQNSQTDEKLFF.

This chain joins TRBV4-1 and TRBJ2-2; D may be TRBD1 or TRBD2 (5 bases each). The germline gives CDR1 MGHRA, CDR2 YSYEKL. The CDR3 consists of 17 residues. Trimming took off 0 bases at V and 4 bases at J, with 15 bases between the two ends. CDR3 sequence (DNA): TGCGCCAGCAGCCAAGATAGAGGGGAAGAGGGCACCGGGGAGCTGTTTTTT. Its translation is CASSQDRGEEGTGELFF.

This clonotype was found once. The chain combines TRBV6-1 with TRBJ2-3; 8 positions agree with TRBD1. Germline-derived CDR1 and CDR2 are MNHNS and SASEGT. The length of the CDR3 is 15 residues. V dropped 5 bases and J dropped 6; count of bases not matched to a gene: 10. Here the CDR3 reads CASSNGQGALDTQYF. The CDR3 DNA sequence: TGTGCCAGCAGTAACGGTCAGGGGGCCCTGGATACGCAGTATTTT.

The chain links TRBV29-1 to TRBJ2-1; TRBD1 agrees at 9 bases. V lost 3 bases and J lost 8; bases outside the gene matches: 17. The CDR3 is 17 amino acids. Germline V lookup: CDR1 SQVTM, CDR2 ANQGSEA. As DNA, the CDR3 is TGCAGCGTTGACCAGGGGGGGCGACAGGGGGGTTTGGATGAGCAGTTCTTC. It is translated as CSVDQGGRQGGLDEQFF.

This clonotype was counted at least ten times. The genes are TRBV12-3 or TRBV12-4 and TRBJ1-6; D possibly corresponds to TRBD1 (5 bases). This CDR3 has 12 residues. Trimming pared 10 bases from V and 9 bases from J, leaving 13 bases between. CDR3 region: CATTQGASPLHF. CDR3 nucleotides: TGTGCCACGACCCAAGGGGCTTCACCCCTCCACTTT.

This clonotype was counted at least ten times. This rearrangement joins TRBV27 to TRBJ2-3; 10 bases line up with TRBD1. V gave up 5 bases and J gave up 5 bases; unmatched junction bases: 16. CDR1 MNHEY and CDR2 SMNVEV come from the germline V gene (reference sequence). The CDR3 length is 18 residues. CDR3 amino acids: CASSLGKFGTGDLDTQYF. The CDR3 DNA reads TGTGCCAGCAGTCTGGGCAAATTCGGGACAGGGGATTTAGATACGCAGTATTTT.

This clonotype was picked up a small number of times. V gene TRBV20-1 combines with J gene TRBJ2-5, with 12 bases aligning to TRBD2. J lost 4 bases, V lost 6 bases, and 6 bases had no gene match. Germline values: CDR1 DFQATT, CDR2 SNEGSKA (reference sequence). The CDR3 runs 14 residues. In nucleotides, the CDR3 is TGCAGTGCCTCCTCGGGACTAGCGGGAGAGACCCAGTACTTC. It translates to CSASSGLAGETQYF.

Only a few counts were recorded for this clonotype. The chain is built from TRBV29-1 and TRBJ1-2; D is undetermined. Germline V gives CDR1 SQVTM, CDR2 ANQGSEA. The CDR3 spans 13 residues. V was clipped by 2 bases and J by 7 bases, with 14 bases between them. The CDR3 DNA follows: TGCAGCGTTGAACCATGGAGAGGAGTTGGCTACACCTTC. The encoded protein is CSVEPWRGVGYTF.

CDR3 region: CSAPGDGTRHEQYF. The CDR3 nucleotides are TGCAGTGCTCCGGGAGACGGTACTCGACACGAGCAGTACTTC. V and J are TRBV20-1 and TRBJ2-5; a weak D match, TRBD2 (6 bases). The J call may not be correct, given that the DNA end is closer to TRBJ2-7. Germline lookup yields CDR1 DFQATT and CDR2 SNEGSKA (reference sequence). This CDR3 spans 14 amino acids.

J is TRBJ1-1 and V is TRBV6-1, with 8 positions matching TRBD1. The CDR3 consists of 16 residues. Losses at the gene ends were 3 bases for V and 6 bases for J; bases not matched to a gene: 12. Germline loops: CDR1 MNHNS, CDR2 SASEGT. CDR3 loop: CASSEYSYRGKAEAFF. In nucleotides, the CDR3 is TGTGCCAGCAGTGAGTACTCCTACAGGGGGAAGGCTGAAGCTTTCTTT.

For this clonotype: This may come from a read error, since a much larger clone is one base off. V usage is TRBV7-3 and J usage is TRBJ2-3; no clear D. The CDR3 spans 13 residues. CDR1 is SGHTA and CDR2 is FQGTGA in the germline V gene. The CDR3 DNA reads TGTGCCGGCAGCTTATTACCCACAGATACGCAGTATTTT. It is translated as CAGSLLPTDTQYF.

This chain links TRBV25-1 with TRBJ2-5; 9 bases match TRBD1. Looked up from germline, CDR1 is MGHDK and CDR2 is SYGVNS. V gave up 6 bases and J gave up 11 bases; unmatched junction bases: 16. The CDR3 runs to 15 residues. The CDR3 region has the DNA TGTGCCAGCAGGGTGACAGGGGGTAGCAACAATGAGCAGTACTTC. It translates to CASRVTGGSNNEQYF.

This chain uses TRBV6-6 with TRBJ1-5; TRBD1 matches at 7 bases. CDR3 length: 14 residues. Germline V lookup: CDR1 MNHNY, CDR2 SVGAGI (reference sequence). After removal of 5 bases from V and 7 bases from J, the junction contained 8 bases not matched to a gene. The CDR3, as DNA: TGTGCCAGCAGTACTCAGGGGGGAAGCCAGCCCCAGCATTTT. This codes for CASSTQGGSQPQHF.

The CDR3 spells CASRWTSGGAIQFF. CDR3 nucleotide sequence: TGTGCCAGCAGGTGGACTAGCGGGGGGGCGATTCAGTTCTTC. The chain employs TRBV27 and TRBJ2-1; 15 positions agree with TRBD2. This CDR3 has 14 residues. Germline V gene data show CDR1 as MNHEY and CDR2 as SMNVEV (reference sequence). The junction had 7 bases not matched to a gene; V was cut back by 6 bases and J by 13 bases.

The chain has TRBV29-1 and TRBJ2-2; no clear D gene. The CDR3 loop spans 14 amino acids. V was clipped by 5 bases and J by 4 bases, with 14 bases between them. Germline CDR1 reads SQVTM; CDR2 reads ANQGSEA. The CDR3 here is CSVLGSWGTGELFF. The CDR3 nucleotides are TGCAGCGTTCTGGGCAGTTGGGGCACCGGGGAGCTGTTTTTT.

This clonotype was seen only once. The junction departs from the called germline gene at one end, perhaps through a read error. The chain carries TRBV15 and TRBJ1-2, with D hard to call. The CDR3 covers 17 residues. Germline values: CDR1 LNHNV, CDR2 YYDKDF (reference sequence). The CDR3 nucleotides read TGTGCCACCAGCAGAGATTTGGCAAGCAGCGGTAACTATGGCTACAACTTC. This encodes CATSRDLASSGNYGYNF.

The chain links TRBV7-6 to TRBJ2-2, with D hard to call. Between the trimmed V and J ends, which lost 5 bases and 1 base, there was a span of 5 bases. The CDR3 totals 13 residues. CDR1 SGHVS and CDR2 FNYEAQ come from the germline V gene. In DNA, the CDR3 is TGTGCCAGCAGCATAATGAACACCGGGGAGCTGTTTTTT. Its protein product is CASSIMNTGELFF.

CDR3 sequence: CASSQEGGGRGYTYEQYF. CDR3 in DNA: TGTGCCAGCAGCCAAGAAGGTGGTGGGCGGGGATACACCTACGAGCAGTACTTC. The chain links TRBV3-1 to TRBJ2-7; D might be TRBD2 (6 bases). The CDR3 is 18 residues long. Germline lookup yields CDR1 LGHDT and CDR2 YNNKEL (reference sequence). Deletions cut 0 bases from V and 2 bases from J, with 20 bases between.

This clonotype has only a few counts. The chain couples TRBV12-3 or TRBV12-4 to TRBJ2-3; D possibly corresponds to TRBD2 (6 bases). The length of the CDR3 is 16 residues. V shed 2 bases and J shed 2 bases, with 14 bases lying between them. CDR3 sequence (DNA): TGTGCCAGCAGTTTACCCCGGACTAACCCCACAGATACGCAGTATTTT. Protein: CASSLPRTNPTDTQYF.